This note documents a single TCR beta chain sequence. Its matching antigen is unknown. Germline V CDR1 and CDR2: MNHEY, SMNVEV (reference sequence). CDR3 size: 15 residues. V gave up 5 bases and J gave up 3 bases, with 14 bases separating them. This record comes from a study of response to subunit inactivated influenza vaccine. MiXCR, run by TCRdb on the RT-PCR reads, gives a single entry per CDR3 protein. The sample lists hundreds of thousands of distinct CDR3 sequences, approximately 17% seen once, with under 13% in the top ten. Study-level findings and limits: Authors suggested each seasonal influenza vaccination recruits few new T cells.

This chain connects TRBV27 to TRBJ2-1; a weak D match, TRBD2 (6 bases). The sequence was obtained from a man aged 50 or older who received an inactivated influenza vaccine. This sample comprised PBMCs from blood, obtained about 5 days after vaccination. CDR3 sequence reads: CASSPGVINYNEQFF. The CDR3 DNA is TGTGCCAGCAGTCCGGGGGTGATTAACTACAATGAGCAGTTCTTC.